The following is a T cell receptor beta chain sequence with its context. Its specificity is unknown. This sample is drawn from a study of cytomegalovirus exposure and HLA in healthy donors. PCR amplification relied on 60 Vbeta primers (plus 13 Jbeta primers). Profiling relied on immunoSEQ multiplex PCR, and the TCRdb table lists in-frame clones only, not all of them. The sample lists about 160,000 clones; roughly 82% were seen once. Deletions cut 4 bases from V and 13 bases from J, with 19 bases between. Germline loops: CDR1 GTSNPN, CDR2 SVGIG (reference sequence). This CDR3 is 13 amino acids long. General observations from the study: Highly shared variants forming one cluster were likely a sequencing artifact.

The sequence was collected from a man aged 50-60 years in good health and CMV-seropositive. The chain combines TRBV30 with TRBJ2-2; possible D gene TRBD2, 5 bases. The sample taken for sequencing was PBMCs. CDR3 amino acids: CAWTPGITSGLFF. The CDR3 coding sequence is TGTGCCTGGACCCCGGGAATCACCTCGGGGCTGTTTTTT. Full variable domain (remainder filled in from reference TRBV30 and TRBJ2-2): SQTIHQWPATLVQPVGSPLSLECTVEGTSNPNLYWYRQAAGRGLQLLFYSVGIGQISSEVPQNLSASRPQDRQFILSSKKLLLSDSGFYLCAWTPGITSGLFFGEGSRLTVL.